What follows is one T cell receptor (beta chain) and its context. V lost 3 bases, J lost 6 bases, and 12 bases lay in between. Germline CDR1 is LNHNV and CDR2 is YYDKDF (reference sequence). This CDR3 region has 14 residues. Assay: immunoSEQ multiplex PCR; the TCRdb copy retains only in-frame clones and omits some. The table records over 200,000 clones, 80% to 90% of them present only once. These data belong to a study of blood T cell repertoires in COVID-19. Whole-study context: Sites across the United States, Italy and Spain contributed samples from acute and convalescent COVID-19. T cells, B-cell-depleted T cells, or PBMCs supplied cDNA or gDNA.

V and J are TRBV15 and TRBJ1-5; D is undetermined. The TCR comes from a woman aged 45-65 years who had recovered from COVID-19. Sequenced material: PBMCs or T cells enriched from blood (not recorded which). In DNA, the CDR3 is TGTGCCACCAGCAGGAGGGTATCGGGTCAGCCCCAGCATTTT. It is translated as CATSRRVSGQPQHF.